This TCR beta chain was obtained from a study of blood T cell repertoires in COVID-19. TCRdb's table, derived via immunoSEQ multiplex PCR, lists solely in-frame clones and lacks some. Of 200,000 to 250,000 clones in the sample, more than 80% were seen once. CDR1 and CDR2 from the germline V gene are SNHLY and FYNNEI. The CDR3 has 15 amino acids. V was clipped by 4 bases and J by 2 bases, with 14 bases between them. This receptor was taken from a woman aged 30 to 39 with COVID-19, enrolled during active disease. This chain connects TRBV2 to TRBJ2-5; D is possibly TRBD2 (7 bases). Sequencing was done on a sample of peripheral blood. As DNA, the CDR3 is TGTGCCAGCAGTGTAGGGGGGGCAGGGCAAGAGACCCAGTACTTC. Translating it yields CASSVGGAGQETQYF.